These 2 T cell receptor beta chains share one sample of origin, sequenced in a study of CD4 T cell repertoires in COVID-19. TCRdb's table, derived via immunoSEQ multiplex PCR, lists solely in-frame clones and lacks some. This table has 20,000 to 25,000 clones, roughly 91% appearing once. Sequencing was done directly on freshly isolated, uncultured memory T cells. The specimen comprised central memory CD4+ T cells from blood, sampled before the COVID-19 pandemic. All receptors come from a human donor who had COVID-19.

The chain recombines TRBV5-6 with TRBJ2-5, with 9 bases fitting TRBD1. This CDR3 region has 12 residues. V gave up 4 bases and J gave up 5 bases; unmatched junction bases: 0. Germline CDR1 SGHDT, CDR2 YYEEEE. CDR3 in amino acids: CASSGTGETQYF. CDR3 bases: TGTGCCAGCAGCGGGACAGGGGAGACCCAGTACTTC.

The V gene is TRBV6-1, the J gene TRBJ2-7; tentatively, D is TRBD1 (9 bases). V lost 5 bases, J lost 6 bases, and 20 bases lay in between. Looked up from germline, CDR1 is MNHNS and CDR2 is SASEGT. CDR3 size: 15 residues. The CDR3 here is CASSRGGTGRGEQYF. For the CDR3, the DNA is TGTGCCAGCAGTCGGGGGGGGACAGGGAGGGGCGAGCAGTACTTC.